This TCR beta chain derives from a study of PD-L1 blockade in urothelial cancer. For the study at large: Patients began atezolizumab, 1,200 mg intravenously every 3 weeks, at some point between 2013 and 2014.

Per the germline V gene, CDR1 is SGHDT and CDR2 is YYEEEE. This CDR3 is built from 17 residues. V lost 2 bases and J lost 5; bases outside the gene matches: 14. Time point of the sample: pretreatment peripheral blood. Sequencing used immunoSEQ multiplex PCR; TCRdb keeps in-frame clones, though not all of them. Here the sample spans around 45,000 clones, 80% being singletons. The sequence was collected from a man aged 60-69 years with urothelial cancer. This sequence joins TRBV5-6 and TRBJ2-7; 9 bases match TRBD1. The source was PBMCs, collected around atezolizumab (anti-PD-L1) treatment. The CDR3 DNA follows: TGTGCCAGCAGCTTTGCTACCCCGGGACAGGGTAGTAACGAGCAGTACTTC. Translating it yields CASSFATPGQGSNEQYF.